These 31 T cell receptor beta chains were sequenced from one sample in a study of prognosis after radiotherapy for stage I lung cancer. CDR3 of TCR beta was amplified from genomic DNA via a two-round multiplex PCR. Primers specific to each TRBV and TRBJ gene drove first-round PCR. TCRdb re-called the multiplex PCR reads through MiXCR, storing one row per CDR3 protein. The table includes nearly 25,000 distinct CDR3 sequences, 40% detected once. The material was PBMCs, obtained before or after stereotactic body radiation therapy (not recorded which). The receptors were sampled from a donor aged 50 or older with non-small cell lung cancer.

The CDR3 region has the DNA TGTGCCAGCAGCTTCGGGCCAGACACTGAAGCTTTCTTT. Translation gives CASSFGPDTEAFF. The rearrangement links TRBV7-9 to TRBJ1-1; D ambiguous. The CDR3 spans 13 residues. The V end was cut by 3 bases, the J end by 3 bases, with 8 bases between. Germline lookup yields CDR1 SEHNR and CDR2 FQNEAQ (reference sequence).

This clonotype was found many times. The chain combines TRBV6-2 or TRBV6-3 with TRBJ2-6; D is ambiguous. Trimming removed 1 base at V and 14 bases at J, with 12 bases between. This CDR3 comprises 13 residues. CDR1 MNHEY and CDR2 SVGEGT come from the germline V gene. Written as DNA, the CDR3 is TGTGCCAGCAGTTACTATCCCGTGGACCTCCTGACTTTC. This translates into CASSYYPVDLLTF.

This clonotype was detected many times. This rearrangement joins TRBV24-1 to TRBJ2-3; TRBD1 aligns across 7 bases. The CDR3 contains 14 residues. Germline loops: CDR1 KGHDR, CDR2 SFDVKD. The J segment lost 3 bases and the V segment lost 3 bases, leaving 2 bases of the junction unmatched. The CDR3 DNA reads as TGTGCCACCAGTGATGTGGGACAGACAGATACGCAGTATTTT. Translating it yields CATSDVGQTDTQYF.

On this clonotype: The junction departs from germline at one end; a sequencing error may be responsible. J is TRBJ2-1 and V is TRBV7-3; D perhaps matches TRBD2 (6 bases). The CDR3 totals 16 residues. Looked up from germline, CDR1 is SGHTA and CDR2 is FQGTGA. The CDR3, as DNA: TGTGCCAACAGCTTAGTGCAGCCTATCGGGAGTTATGAGCAGTTCTTC. Residues: CANSLVQPIGSYEQFF.

This clonotype has a count of ten or more. The J gene is TRBJ2-1, the V gene TRBV14; D unresolved. The CDR3 contains 13 residues. Germline V gene sequence: CDR1 SGHDN, CDR2 FVKESK. The ends were cut back, 0 bases at V and 9 bases at J, with 9 bases in the middle. CDR3 DNA: TGTGCCAGCAGCCAAGATACTGGAGTTGAGCAGTTCTTC. Encoded protein: CASSQDTGVEQFF.

This clonotype came up many times. V is TRBV28 and J is TRBJ1-6; a possible D gene is TRBD1 (5 bases). The CDR3 consists of 13 residues. Germline assignment: CDR1 MDHEN and CDR2 SYDVKM. V was shortened by 2 bases and J by 9 bases, with 8 bases between the two germline ends. CDR3 sequence (DNA): TGTGCCAGCAGTTTAGTCGGGGGTTCACCCCTCCACTTT. Translating gives CASSLVGGSPLHF.

The chain carries TRBV2 and TRBJ1-2; D possibly corresponds to TRBD1 (6 bases). Germline V CDR1 and CDR2: SNHLY, FYNNEI. V lost 10 bases and J 8 bases, leaving 26 bases between the germline ends. The CDR3 sequence is 15 residues long. The CDR3 sequence is CAIRGGLGGRRGYTF. Written as DNA, the CDR3 is TGTGCCATCAGGGGAGGTTTGGGCGGGCGAAGAGGCTACACCTTC. Supplemented by reference TRBV2 and TRBJ1-2, the full variable domain reads EPEVTQTPSHQVTQMGQEVILRCVPISNHLYFYWYRQILGQKVEFLVSFYNNEISEKSEIFDDQFSVERPDGSNFTLKIRSTKLEDSAMYFCAIRGGLGGRRGYTFGSGTRLTVV.

The rearrangement uses TRBV2 and TRBJ2-7; 7 positions agree with TRBD2. There are 14 residues in the CDR3. Germline V lookup: CDR1 SNHLY, CDR2 FYNNEI. After removal of 4 bases from V and 3 bases from J, the junction contained 6 bases not matched to a gene. CDR3: CASSGASGSYEQYF. For the CDR3, the DNA is TGTGCCAGCAGTGGAGCTAGCGGTAGCTACGAGCAGTACTTC.

The table lists this clonotype with many counts. The rearrangement links TRBV18 to TRBJ2-2; the match to TRBD2 covers 11 bases. The trim removed 3 bases at V and 6 bases at J, leaving 9 bases unmatched. This CDR3 spans 17 amino acids. Germline V lookup: CDR1 KGHSH, CDR2 LQKENI. CDR3 bases: TGTGCCAGCTCACCTGGGGGACTAGCGGAGCGGGCCGGGGAGCTGTTTTTT. The encoded protein is CASSPGGLAERAGELFF.

This clonotype is labeled medium-sized. At one of its ends the junction is not consistent with the germline gene, which may arise from a read error. The CDR3 coding sequence is TGCGCCAGCAGCTTGGTCCTAGCGGGAGACAATGAGCAGTTCTTC. The encoded protein is CASSLVLAGDNEQFF. This chain joins TRBV7-9 and TRBJ2-1; 10 nucleotides line up with TRBD2. Germline-derived CDR1 and CDR2 are SEHNR and FQNEAQ (reference sequence). CDR3 size: 15 residues.

This clonotype came up once. An end of the junction does not agree with germline; a read error may underlie this. V and J are TRBV6-1 and TRBJ2-7, with D possibly matching TRBD1 (6 bases). The germline V gene has CDR1 MNHNS and CDR2 SASEGT. The CDR3 has 16 amino acids. CDR3 coding DNA: TGTGCCAGCAACCTATACGGACAGACCCCCTCCTACGAGCAGTGCTTC. Its protein is CASNLYGQTPSYEQCF.

For this clonotype: This likely stems from a read error, as it lies one base from a far larger clone. The final CDR3 position lacks the conserved phenylalanine or tryptophan, pointing to a likely read error. V and J are TRBV6-4 and TRBJ2-7, with D possibly called TRBD1 or TRBD2 (5 bases each). Germline V CDR1 and CDR2: MRHNA, SNTAGT. The length of the CDR3 is 16 residues. Trimming cost V 5 bases and J 3 bases, with 20 bases left between them. Here the CDR3 reads CASSLVGAADDYEQYS. In DNA, the CDR3 is TGTGCCAGCAGTTTGGTAGGGGCAGCGGACGACTACGAGCAGTACTCC.

By sample share, this clonotype is medium-sized. The chain combines TRBV6-5 with TRBJ2-1; 12 bases are a match to TRBD2. The V and J ends lost 7 bases and 7 bases, in that order; junction bases with no gene match: 11. The CDR3 runs to 16 residues. CDR1 is MNHEY, CDR2 SVGAGI, per germline. The CDR3 here is CASINSRTSGTNEQFF. The CDR3, as DNA: TGTGCCAGCATTAACTCGAGGACTAGCGGGACGAATGAGCAGTTCTTC.

A single count supports this clonotype. The V gene is TRBV2, the J gene TRBJ2-1, with D perhaps assigned TRBD1 or TRBD2 (6 bases each). V was cut by 2 bases and J by 8 bases, with 19 bases left in between. Germline lookup yields CDR1 SNHLY and CDR2 FYNNEI. The CDR3 is made up of 16 amino acids. The CDR3 coding sequence is TGTGCCAGCAGTGAATCCGGTCGGGGGCCGATTCATGAGCAGTTCTTC. It is translated as CASSESGRGPIHEQFF. The whole variable domain, filled in from reference TRBV2 and TRBJ2-1, reads EPEVTQTPSHQVTQMGQEVILRCVPISNHLYFYWYRQILGQKVEFLVSFYNNEISEKSEIFDDQFSVERPDGSNFTLKIRSTKLEDSAMYFCASSESGRGPIHEQFFGPGTRLTVL.

The rearrangement joins TRBV6-1 to TRBJ2-2, with D possibly matching TRBD1 (5 bases). In germline, CDR1 is MNHNS, CDR2 SASEGT. The CDR3 is 14 amino acids. Between the trimmed V and J ends, which lost 6 bases and 9 bases, there was a span of 17 bases. The CDR3 DNA is TGTGCCAGCAGGCAGGGTGCGTTAACCTGGGAGCTGTTTTTT. It encodes CASRQGALTWELFF.

J is TRBJ1-5 and V is TRBV7-8; perhaps TRBD1 as D (5 bases). Trimming stripped 5 bases from V and 7 bases from J, with 18 bases between. This CDR3 is built from 15 residues. Germline V gene sequence: CDR1 SGHVS, CDR2 FQNEAQ. In DNA form, the CDR3 reads TGTGCCAGCAGCCCCGAGTTGGGGGTCGGACAGCCCCAGCATTTT. Translation: CASSPELGVGQPQHF.

This clonotype was detected ten times or more. V gene TRBV6-2 or TRBV6-3 combines with J gene TRBJ2-2, with TRBD2 matching over 9 bases. From germline, CDR1 is MNHEY and CDR2 SVGEGT. V was pared by 5 bases and J by 5 bases, with 3 bases of the junction left unmatched. There are 14 residues in the CDR3. In DNA, the CDR3 is TGTGCCAGCAGTGTGACTAGCGGAACCGGGGAGCTGTTTTTT. Translation: CASSVTSGTGELFF.

This clonotype has ten or more counts. The rearrangement uses TRBV4-1 and TRBJ2-3; 10 nucleotides align to TRBD2. Germline lookup yields CDR1 MGHRA and CDR2 YSYEKL. There are 17 residues in the CDR3. J lost 5 bases, V lost 3 bases, and 11 bases had no gene match. The CDR3 nucleotides read TGCGCCAGCAGCCACCCAAAAGCGGGAGGGCCGGTAGATACGCAGTATTTT. Residues: CASSHPKAGGPVDTQYF.

This clonotype was found a few times. This CDR3 is CASSSTPGHQETQYF. In DNA, the CDR3 is TGTGCCAGCAGTTCAACGCCGGGACACCAAGAGACCCAGTACTTC. The chain recombines TRBV27 with TRBJ2-5; either TRBD1 or TRBD2 may fit D (5 bases each). Per the germline V gene, CDR1 is MNHEY and CDR2 is SMNVEV (reference sequence). CDR3 length equals 15 residues. Trimming removed 4 bases from V and 0 bases from J, with 12 bases in between.

This clonotype was recorded many times. CDR3 sequence reads: CASSMYVGTASQETQYF. In DNA, the CDR3 is TGTGCCAGTAGTATGTATGTCGGGACAGCGAGCCAAGAGACCCAGTACTTC. The V call is TRBV19, the J call TRBJ2-5; 7 bases map to TRBD1. CDR1 is LNHDA, CDR2 SQIVND, per germline (reference sequence). V lost 3 bases to trimming and J lost 1 base; unmatched junction nucleotides: 11. CDR3 length equals 17 residues.

The chain is built from TRBV6-2 or TRBV6-3 and TRBJ2-4, with D perhaps matching TRBD2 (6 bases). Germline V lookup: CDR1 MNHEY, CDR2 SVGEGT. V shed 10 bases and J shed 0 bases, with 19 bases lying between them. This CDR3 is built from 16 residues. The CDR3 loop is CANPVGGALAKNIQYF. CDR3 DNA: TGTGCCAACCCTGTCGGAGGGGCATTAGCCAAAAACATTCAGTACTTC.

The table lists this clonotype with many counts. The chain recombines TRBV24-1 with TRBJ2-1; 8 nucleotides align to TRBD2. J was trimmed by 5 bases and V by 9 bases; bases with no gene match: 8. Germline CDR1 KGHDR, CDR2 SFDVKD. The CDR3 runs 14 residues. The CDR3 DNA sequence: TGTGCCACCCGGGGGGGGGGGGGAAACAATGAGCAGTTCTTC. The encoded protein is CATRGGGGNNEQFF.

The rearrangement joins TRBV19 to TRBJ2-7; D not certain. The V and J ends lost 4 bases and 3 bases respectively, with 10 bases between them. The CDR3 covers 13 residues. CDR1 is LNHDA, CDR2 SQIVND, per germline (reference sequence). The DNA for the CDR3 is TGTGCCAGTAGTACCACCGACGGCTACGAGCAGTACTTC. Amino acids: CASSTTDGYEQYF.

The chain carries TRBV6-1 and TRBJ2-7; 12 bases match TRBD1. Germline CDR1 is MNHNS and CDR2 is SASEGT. V lost 3 bases to trimming and J lost 4 bases; unmatched junction nucleotides: 7. CDR3 length equals 16 residues. This chain's CDR3 is CASSDTGTGGGYEQYF. The DNA of the CDR3 is TGTGCCAGCAGTGATACCGGGACAGGGGGCGGGTACGAGCAGTACTTC.

With regard to this clonotype: This may come from a read error, since a much larger clone is one base off. V usage is TRBV7-9 and J usage is TRBJ2-7; either TRBD1 or TRBD2 may fit D (5 bases each). The CDR3 runs to 14 residues. Germline CDR1 SEHNR, CDR2 FQNEAQ (reference sequence). The CDR3 bases are TGTGCCAGCAGCCGACTCATTGGGGGTGACGATCAGTACTTC. Its protein product is CASSRLIGGDDQYF.

With regard to this clonotype: This likely traces to a read error, being one base from a far larger clone. The chain recombines TRBV5-1 with TRBJ2-4, with a weak D call TRBD1 (5 bases). The DNA matches TRBJ2-1 better at its end, which makes the J call doubtful. Germline CDR1 and CDR2: SGHRS and YFSETQ. The CDR3 covers 16 residues. This CDR3 reads CASSLEQVTRSNGQFF. CDR3 nucleotides: TGCGCCAGCAGCTTGGAACAGGTCACCCGGAGCAATGGGCAGTTCTTC.

This clonotype showed up just once. The V call is TRBV10-3, the J call TRBJ1-1; 11 bases align to TRBD1. CDR1 is ENHRY and CDR2 is SYGVKD in the germline V gene. This CDR3 spans 15 amino acids. V was pared by 4 bases and J by 6 bases, with 7 bases of the junction left unmatched. CDR3 sequence reads: CAISVGTGGSPEAFF. CDR3 coding DNA: TGTGCCATCAGTGTCGGGACAGGGGGGTCCCCTGAAGCTTTCTTT.

This clonotype came up once. The chain has TRBV28 and TRBJ2-7; tentatively, D is TRBD2 (5 bases). Trimming cost V 2 bases and J 0 bases, with 8 bases left between them. CDR1 and CDR2 (germline): MDHEN, SYDVKM. There are 14 residues in the CDR3. The CDR3 here is CASSLPGFSYEQYF. The CDR3 nucleotides read TGTGCCAGCAGTTTACCGGGATTCTCCTACGAGCAGTACTTC.

This clonotype showed up many times. V and J are TRBV30 and TRBJ1-4; no reliable D call. Germline CDR1 GTSNPN, CDR2 SVGIG (reference sequence). V gave up 0 bases and J gave up 7 bases, with 9 bases separating them. This CDR3 spans 13 amino acids. CDR3 sequence (DNA): TGTGCCTGGAGTGTACGGGAGGGTGAAAAACTGTTTTTT. This gives the protein CAWSVREGEKLFF.

The J gene is TRBJ2-7, the V gene TRBV6-1; D may be TRBD1 or TRBD2 (5 bases each). Germline V lookup: CDR1 MNHNS, CDR2 SASEGT. The CDR3 is 15 amino acids. V was trimmed by 6 bases and J by 6 bases, leaving 21 bases between them. The CDR3 protein is CASSPLLGTSLEQYF. CDR3 DNA sequence: TGTGCCAGCAGCCCATTACTCGGGACCTCTCTCGAGCAGTACTTC.

This clonotype came up many times. The chain couples TRBV7-2 to TRBJ2-7, with D uncertain. The germline gives CDR1 SGHTA, CDR2 FQGNSA. This CDR3 has 15 amino acids. V dropped 1 base and J dropped 2 bases, with 12 bases sitting between them. CDR3 protein: CASSLDRPFTYEQYF. As DNA, the CDR3 is TGTGCCAGCAGCTTAGACAGACCTTTTACCTACGAGCAGTACTTC.